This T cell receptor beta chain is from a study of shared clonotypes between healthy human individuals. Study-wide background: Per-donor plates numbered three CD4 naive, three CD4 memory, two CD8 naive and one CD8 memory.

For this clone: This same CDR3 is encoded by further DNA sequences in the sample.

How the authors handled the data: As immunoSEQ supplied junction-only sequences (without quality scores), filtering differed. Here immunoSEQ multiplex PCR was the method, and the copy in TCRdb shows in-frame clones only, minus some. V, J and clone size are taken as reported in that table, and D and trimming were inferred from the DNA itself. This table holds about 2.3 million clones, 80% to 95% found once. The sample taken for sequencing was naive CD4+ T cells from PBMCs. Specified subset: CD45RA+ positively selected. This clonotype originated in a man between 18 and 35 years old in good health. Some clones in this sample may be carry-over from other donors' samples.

CDR3 nucleotides: TGCGCCAGCAGCTCTCAGGGAGCCCCCGGGGAGCTGTTTTTT. It specifies CASSSQGAPGELFF. The chain carries TRBV5-1 and TRBJ2-2; the D call may be TRBD1 or TRBD2 (5 bases each). CDR3 length equals 14 residues. Trimming stripped 3 bases from V and 6 bases from J, with 12 bases between. The V gene's germline CDR1 is SGHRS and CDR2 YFSETQ.